The 14 T cell receptor beta chains in this list originate from one sample, sequenced in a study of T cells after yellow fever vaccination. TCRdb reprocessed the 5' RACE reads with MiXCR, giving one entry per CDR3 protein. The sample shows 250,000 to 300,000 distinct CDR3 sequences, less than 9.5% of them seen only once. The source was CD4+ T cells sorted from PBMCs, collected 5 days after the yellow fever booster vaccination. These receptors were collected from a man aged 18 to 35 who received the YFV17D yellow fever vaccine.

V is TRBV2 and J is TRBJ2-1, with TRBD1 matching 7 bases. Germline V lookup: CDR1 SNHLY, CDR2 FYNNEI. V lost 7 bases to trimming and J lost 8 bases; unmatched junction nucleotides: 2. The CDR3 is 11 residues long. The CDR3 is CASKTGDEQFF. The DNA of the CDR3 is TGTGCCAGCAAAACAGGGGATGAGCAGTTCTTC. Drawing the rest from reference TRBV2 and TRBJ2-1, the complete variable domain is EPEVTQTPSHQVTQMGQEVILRCVPISNHLYFYWYRQILGQKVEFLVSFYNNEISEKSEIFDDQFSVERPDGSNFTLKIRSTKLEDSAMYFCASKTGDEQFFGPGTRLTVL.

This clonotype was counted a few times. The rearrangement links TRBV12-3 or TRBV12-4 to TRBJ1-2; the D gene is possibly TRBD1 (6 bases). V dropped 4 bases and J dropped 2 bases, with 14 bases sitting between them. CDR3 length: 15 residues. CDR3 DNA sequence: TGTGCCAGCAGTTCTGCAGGGGCGGTGAACTATGGCTACACCTTC. Its translation: CASSSAGAVNYGYTF.

This clonotype was recorded a few times. The chain uses TRBV6-1 and TRBJ1-2; D is unresolved. The germline CDR1 and CDR2 sequences are MNHNS and SASEGT. The ends were cut back, 1 base at V and 4 bases at J, with 10 bases in the middle. The CDR3 runs 14 residues. The DNA of the CDR3 is TGTGCCAGCAGTGAAGGGATCGGTGGCTATGGCTACACCTTC. Translated, it gives CASSEGIGGYGYTF.

This clonotype was detected only a few times. The chain uses TRBV10-3 and TRBJ1-2; the D gene is possibly TRBD1 (5 bases). Germline V gives CDR1 ENHRY, CDR2 SYGVKD. CDR3 length equals 12 residues. Trimming stripped 8 bases from V and 8 bases from J, with 15 bases between. CDR3 loop: CAIAATRTGYTF. The DNA of the CDR3 is TGTGCCATCGCAGCCACCAGGACAGGCTACACCTTC.

This clonotype was found a few times. The chain combines TRBV4-1 with TRBJ2-3; D uncertain. The CDR3 covers 15 residues. Germline loops: CDR1 MGHRA, CDR2 YSYEKL. V shed 0 bases and J shed 3 bases, with 10 bases lying between them. CDR3 protein: CASSQEMLETDTQYF. CDR3 nucleotides: TGCGCCAGCAGCCAAGAAATGCTAGAGACAGATACGCAGTATTTT.

Concerning this clonotype: The junction differs from germline at one of its ends, possibly a read error. The chain employs TRBV7-7 and TRBJ2-5, with TRBD2 matching over 12 bases. Germline V CDR1 and CDR2: SSHAT, FNYEAQ (reference sequence). There are 15 residues in the CDR3. The CDR3 coding sequence is TGTGCTAGCACCCTTGGACTAGCGGGGTCAGAGACCCAGTACTTC. Its protein is CASTLGLAGSETQYF.

This clonotype occurred many times. The chain uses TRBV27 and TRBJ2-1; D remains ambiguous. Trimming removed 3 bases at V and 10 bases at J, with 10 bases between. CDR1 is MNHEY, CDR2 SMNVEV, per germline (reference sequence). CDR3 length equals 12 residues. The DNA for the CDR3 is TGTGCCAGCAGTTTGGGTCGAGGCGAGCAGTTCTTC. Residues: CASSLGRGEQFF.

This clonotype was counted only a few times. This rearrangement joins TRBV9 to TRBJ2-5, with 11 bases fitting TRBD2. The CDR3 loop spans 16 amino acids. V shed 1 base, J shed 5 bases, and the junction held 7 bases outside the gene matches. Germline V gene lookup returns CDR1 SGDLS and CDR2 YYNGEE. Written as DNA, the CDR3 is TGTGCCAGCAGCGTACTCCCTTTAGCGGGGGGGGAGACCCAGTACTTC. Amino acid sequence: CASSVLPLAGGETQYF.

This clonotype occurred many times. The chain is built from TRBV20-1 and TRBJ2-1; 8 nucleotides align to TRBD1. The germline V gene has CDR1 DFQATT and CDR2 SNEGSKA (reference sequence). The V gene end was trimmed by 3 bases and the J gene end by 10 bases; junction bases not matched to a gene: 8. The CDR3 contains 13 residues. The CDR3 loop reads CSASSGQGYEQFF. The CDR3 nucleotides read TGCAGTGCTAGTTCCGGACAGGGCTACGAGCAGTTCTTC.

This clonotype was detected only a few times. This chain links TRBV14 with TRBJ2-7; TRBD2 matches at 14 bases. The trim removed 8 bases at V and 3 bases at J, leaving 15 bases unmatched. Germline values: CDR1 SGHDN, CDR2 FVKESK. The length of the CDR3 is 18 residues. The CDR3 region is CASGTSGTSGGFFYEQYV. The CDR3 bases are TGTGCCAGCGGTACGTCCGGGACTAGCGGGGGATTCTTCTACGAGCAGTACGTC.

This clonotype appeared many times. The chain is built from TRBV24-1 and TRBJ2-2, with D perhaps matching TRBD1 or TRBD2 (5 bases each). The CDR3 has 14 amino acids. Per germline, CDR1 KGHDR and CDR2 SFDVKD. V was shortened by 4 bases and J by 4 bases, with 9 bases between the two germline ends. CDR3 region: CATSDTGATGELFF. The CDR3 bases are TGTGCCACCAGTGACACCGGGGCCACCGGGGAGCTGTTTTTT.

This clonotype occurred a few times. The rearrangement uses TRBV20-1 and TRBJ1-5, with unresolved D. V was clipped by 0 bases and J by 0 bases, with 6 bases between them. Germline loops: CDR1 DFQATT, CDR2 SNEGSKA (reference sequence). The CDR3 loop spans 14 amino acids. Here the CDR3 reads CSARDGYSNQPQHF. The CDR3 DNA follows: TGCAGTGCTAGAGATGGATATAGCAATCAGCCCCAGCATTTT.

The chain carries TRBV20-1 and TRBJ2-1, with TRBD2 matching over 7 bases. The V and J ends lost 1 base and 7 bases, in that order; junction bases with no gene match: 10. In germline, CDR1 is DFQATT, CDR2 SNEGSKA (reference sequence). The CDR3 is 15 residues long. The CDR3 loop is CSARVPRASGNEQFF. The CDR3 DNA reads as TGCAGTGCTAGAGTTCCCCGGGCTAGCGGAAATGAGCAGTTCTTC.

The J gene is TRBJ2-7, the V gene TRBV20-1; D could derive from TRBD1 or TRBD2 (6 bases each). The V and J ends lost 0 bases and 5 bases respectively, with 14 bases between them. The CDR3 is 14 residues long. Germline CDR1 and CDR2: DFQATT and SNEGSKA (reference sequence). The CDR3 sequence is CSARDRGRPNEQYF. CDR3 DNA sequence: TGCAGTGCTAGAGACCGGGGGCGGCCTAACGAGCAGTACTTC.